This is a list of T cell receptor beta chains from one sample in a study of blood T cell repertoires in COVID-19. Repertoires were generated with immunoSEQ multiplex PCR, while TCRdb's copy carries only in-frame clones and drops some. The sample consists of about 70,000 clones, more than 70% of them appearing once. Sequencing input: peripheral blood. The receptors originated from a woman in her seventies with acute or convalescent COVID-19. Both conserved end residues are part of each CDR3. The D gene is left open where the match is weak. For some rows the clone size is stated as once, few or many, or as a class when expanded; others skip it.

>-|TRBV28|TRBJ1-2|once
TGTGCCAGCAGGGTCGCTAACGGTGGCTACACCTTC
CASRVANGGYTF
>TRBD1|TRBV6-2/TRBV6-3|TRBJ1-2|-
TGTGCCAGCAGTTACCCCCGACAGGGATCCTATGGCTACACCTTC
CASSYPRQGSYGYTF
>-|TRBV12-3/TRBV12-4|TRBJ1-5|once
TGTGCCAGCAGTTTCGGCAATCAGCCCCAGCATTTT
CASSFGNQPQHF
>TRBD2|TRBV28|TRBJ2-1|-
TGTGCCAGCAGCCCAAGACTAGCCCCGCGCAATGAGCAGTTCTTC
CASSPRLAPRNEQFF
>-|TRBV21-1|TRBJ1-1|-
TGTGCCAGCAGCAAAGCGCTTGCGCGGGCTTTCTTT
CASSKALARAFF
>-|TRBV6-5|TRBJ1-1|-
TGTGCCAGCGGAATACCGGGACACACGAACACTGAAGCTTTCTTT
CASGIPGHTNTEAFF
>-|TRBV18|TRBJ1-2|-
TGTGCCAGCTCCCTACGATTAGACAGCCTCTTC
CASSLRLDSLF
>-|TRBV30|TRBJ2-7|-
TGTGCCTGGAGTGGCTCAGCGGTTGGCGAGCAGTACTTC
CAWSGSAVGEQYF
>TRBD2|TRBV18|TRBJ2-7|few
TGTGCCAGCTCACAAGGACTAGCGGGGGCCCCTTTTGACTTC
CASSQGLAGAPFDF
>-|TRBV29-1|TRBJ2-7|-
TGCAGCGTTGACGGGGACTACGAGCAGTACTTC
CSVDGDYEQYF
>-|TRBV15|TRBJ2-7|-
TGTGCCACCAGCAGGAGTGACGAGGATTTCTCCTACGAGCAGTACTTC
CATSRSDEDFSYEQYF